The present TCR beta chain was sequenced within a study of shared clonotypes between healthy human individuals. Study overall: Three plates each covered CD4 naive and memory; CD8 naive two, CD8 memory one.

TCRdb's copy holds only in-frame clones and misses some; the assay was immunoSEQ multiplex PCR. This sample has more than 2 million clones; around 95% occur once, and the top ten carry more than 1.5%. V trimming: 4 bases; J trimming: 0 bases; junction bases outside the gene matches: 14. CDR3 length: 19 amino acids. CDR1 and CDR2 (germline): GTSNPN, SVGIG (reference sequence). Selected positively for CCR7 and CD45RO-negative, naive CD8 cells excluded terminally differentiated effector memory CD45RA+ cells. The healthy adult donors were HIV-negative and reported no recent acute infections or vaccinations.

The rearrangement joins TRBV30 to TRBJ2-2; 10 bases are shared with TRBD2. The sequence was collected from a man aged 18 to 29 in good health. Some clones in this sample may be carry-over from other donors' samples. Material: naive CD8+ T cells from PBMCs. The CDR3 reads CAWTGLGGLAVTNTGELFF. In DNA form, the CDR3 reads TGTGCCTGGACAGGTCTAGGCGGACTAGCGGTTACGAACACCGGGGAGCTGTTTTTT.